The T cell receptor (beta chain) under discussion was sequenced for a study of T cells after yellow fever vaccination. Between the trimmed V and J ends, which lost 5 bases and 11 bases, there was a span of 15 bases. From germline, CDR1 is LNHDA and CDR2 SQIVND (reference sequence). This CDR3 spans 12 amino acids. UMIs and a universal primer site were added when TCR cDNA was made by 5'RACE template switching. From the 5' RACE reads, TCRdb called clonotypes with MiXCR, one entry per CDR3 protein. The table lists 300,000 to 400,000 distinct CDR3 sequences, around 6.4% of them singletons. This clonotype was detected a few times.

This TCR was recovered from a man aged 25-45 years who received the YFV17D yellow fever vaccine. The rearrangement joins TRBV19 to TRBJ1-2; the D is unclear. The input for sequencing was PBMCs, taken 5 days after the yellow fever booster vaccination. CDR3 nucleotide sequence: TGTGCCAGTAGTTTTCTCCGGGATCAGTACACCTTC. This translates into CASSFLRDQYTF.